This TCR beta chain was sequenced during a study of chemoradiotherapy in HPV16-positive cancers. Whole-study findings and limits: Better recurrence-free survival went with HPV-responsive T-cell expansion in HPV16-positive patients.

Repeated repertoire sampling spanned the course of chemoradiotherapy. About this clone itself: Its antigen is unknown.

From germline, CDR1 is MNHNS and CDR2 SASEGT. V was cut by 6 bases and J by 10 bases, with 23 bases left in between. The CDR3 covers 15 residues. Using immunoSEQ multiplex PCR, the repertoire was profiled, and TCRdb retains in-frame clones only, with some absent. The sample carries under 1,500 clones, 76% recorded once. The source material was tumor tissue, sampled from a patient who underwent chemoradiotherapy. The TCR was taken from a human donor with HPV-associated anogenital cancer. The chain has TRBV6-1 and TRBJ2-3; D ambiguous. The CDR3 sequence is CASSPNVGSPRPQYF. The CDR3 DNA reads TGTGCCAGCAGCCCCAATGTGGGGTCTCCCCGACCGCAGTATTTT.